Following are 9 T cell receptor beta chains from one sample sequenced in a study of cytomegalovirus exposure and HLA in healthy donors. 13 Jbeta primers and 60 Vbeta primers were used for the PCR. TCRdb keeps only in-frame clones here, not all; method: immunoSEQ multiplex PCR. Among approximately 190,000 clones listed, 81% were seen once. The sequenced sample consisted of PBMCs. Receptors were obtained from a man aged 35 to 55 in good health and CMV-seropositive.

This clone was found a few times. One junction end disagrees with the germline gene, perhaps due to a read error. The chain employs TRBV7-2 and TRBJ2-5; 11 bases match TRBD2. The CDR3 consists of 15 residues. CDR1 SGHTA and CDR2 FQGNSA come from the germline V gene. The CDR3 DNA reads as TGTGCCAGCAGCCTAGCGGGAGGCCTCCAAGAGACCCAGTACTTC. Amino acid sequence: CASSLAGGLQETQYF.

The chain couples TRBV5-4 to TRBJ2-3, with D tentatively TRBD2 (5 bases). The germline gives CDR1 SGHNT, CDR2 YYREEE (reference sequence). The CDR3 is made up of 14 amino acids. Deletions cut 1 base from V and 5 bases from J, with 11 bases between. The CDR3 DNA follows: TGTGCCAGCAGCTTGTGGGGAGTCTTAGATACGCAGTATTTT. Translating gives CASSLWGVLDTQYF.

J is TRBJ2-1 and V is TRBV18; 7 bases are a match to TRBD2. The CDR3 loop spans 15 amino acids. V lost 6 bases, J lost 1 base, and 6 bases stayed unmatched. Germline lookup yields CDR1 KGHSH and CDR2 LQKENI. CDR3 nucleotide sequence: TGTGCCAGCTCTCGAGGGACTACATCCTACAATGAGCAGTTCTTC. Encoded protein: CASSRGTTSYNEQFF.

The chain couples TRBV4-3 to TRBJ2-2, with D maybe TRBD2 (5 bases). CDR3 length: 16 residues. The germline V gene encodes CDR1 LGHNA and CDR2 YSLEER. V lost 4 bases to trimming and J lost 7 bases, with 19 bases between them. DNA for the CDR3: TGCGCCAGCAGCCCCGGGAAGGCCCCGAGTGACGGGGAGCTGTTTTTT. Translated, it gives CASSPGKAPSDGELFF.

This rearrangement joins TRBV5-4 to TRBJ2-3; 13 bases line up with TRBD2. Trimming took 5 bases from V and 5 from J; bases not matched to a gene: 5. Germline CDR1 reads SGHNT; CDR2 reads YYREEE (reference sequence). The CDR3 runs to 15 residues. This CDR3 reads CASSSGTSGIDTQYF. CDR3 sequence (DNA): TGTGCCAGCAGTTCCGGGACTAGCGGGATAGATACGCAGTATTTT.

Only a few counts were recorded for this clone. The same CDR3 is also encoded by other DNA sequences in this sample. This chain uses TRBV19 with TRBJ2-1; D might be TRBD2 (6 bases). The CDR3 spans 14 residues. The V gene's germline CDR1 is LNHDA and CDR2 SQIVND (reference sequence). Trimming left V 5 bases short and J 3 bases short, with 11 bases between. This chain's CDR3 is CASSAGGDYNEQFF. The CDR3 DNA sequence: TGTGCCAGTAGTGCAGGAGGGGACTACAATGAGCAGTTCTTC.

The rearrangement uses TRBV7-9 and TRBJ2-3; 11 bases agree with TRBD2. Germline CDR1 is SEHNR and CDR2 is FQNEAQ (reference sequence). The CDR3 is 16 amino acids. V gave up 4 bases and J gave up 5 bases; unmatched junction bases: 8. The DNA for the CDR3 is TGTGCCAGCAGCTCGTTACTAGCGGGAGTTGAAGATACGCAGTATTTT. This gives the protein CASSSLLAGVEDTQYF. The full variable domain, completed using reference TRBV7-9 and TRBJ2-3, is DTGVSQNPRHKITKRGQNVTFRCDPISEHNRLYWYRQTLGQGPEFLTYFQNEAQLEKSRLLSDRFSAERPKGSFSTLEIQRTEQGDSAMYLCASSSLLAGVEDTQYFGPGTRLTVL.

The V and J genes are TRBV7-9 and TRBJ2-5; TRBD2 matches at 8 bases. Germline V gives CDR1 SEHNR, CDR2 FQNEAQ (reference sequence). After removal of 8 bases from V and 5 bases from J, the junction contained 7 bases not matched to a gene. This CDR3 is built from 13 residues. CDR3 in DNA: TGTGCCAGCCAGATAGCGGGGAGCGAGACCCAGTACTTC. This encodes CASQIAGSETQYF.

The V gene is TRBV2, the J gene TRBJ2-3; 11 bases agree with TRBD2. The CDR3 covers 17 residues. V shed 4 bases and J 2 bases; nucleotides not matched to a gene: 8. The germline CDR1 and CDR2 sequences are SNHLY and FYNNEI. The DNA for the CDR3 is TGTGCCAGCAGTGGTCTCGGACTAGCGGGCTTCACAGATACGCAGTATTTT. Protein product: CASSGLGLAGFTDTQYF.